This TCR beta chain was sequenced for a study of spatial heterogeneity in lung cancer. Broader study findings: Tumor mutation counts were tracked by expanded intratumoral alpha and beta TCR counts.

TCRdb passed the 5' RACE reads through MiXCR, listing each CDR3 protein once. The table has 6,800 or so distinct CDR3 sequences, less than 8.5% seen once. A word on this clonotype: Its antigen is unidentified.

Indicated time point: sample taken at primary tumor resection. The CDR3 runs 12 residues. Per the germline V gene, CDR1 is SEHNR and CDR2 is FQNEAQ (reference sequence). The V end was cut by 5 bases, the J end by 9 bases, with 11 bases between. The TCR sequence derives from a male donor with early-stage non-small cell lung cancer. Sequencing used lung tumor tissue, obtained at surgery. V and J are TRBV7-9 and TRBJ2-1, with D possibly being TRBD1 (6 bases). Here the CDR3 DNA reads TGTGCCAGCAGCCCAGGGGTGGGTGAGCAGTTCTTC. This encodes CASSPGVGEQFF.